The present T cell receptor beta chain was sequenced within a study of shared clonotypes between healthy human individuals. This CDR3 contains 14 residues. The V gene's germline CDR1 is MNHNS and CDR2 SASEGT. The V end was cut by 5 bases, the J end by 5 bases, with 15 bases between. The data were produced by immunoSEQ multiplex PCR, yet TCRdb's version contains in-frame clones alone and is incomplete. The sample shows under 1,100,000 clones, 70% to 80% of them seen only once. Sequencing used memory CD4+ T cells from PBMCs. Subset of the sample: CD45RA-negative fraction. The V call is TRBV6-1, the J call TRBJ1-2; D possibly corresponds to TRBD1 (6 bases). This sequence originates from a man younger than 35 in good health. Some clones in this sample may be carry-over from other donors' samples. Written as DNA, the CDR3 is TGTGCCAGCAGTTATTCCGGGACACCGTATGGCTACACCTTC. As protein: CASSYSGTPYGYTF.